This T cell receptor (beta chain) is from a study of metastatic and nonmetastatic thyroid tumors. All patients reached thyroid surgery having received no treatment beforehand. Germline CDR1 is MDHEN and CDR2 is SYDVKM. The length of the CDR3 is 15 residues. V lost 7 bases to trimming and J lost 1 base; unmatched junction nucleotides: 9. MiXCR was used by TCRdb to re-call the PCR reads. The sample has roughly 20,000 clones, roughly 38% seen once; the top ten hold 29%. The sample holds a few counts of this clone. V and J are TRBV28 and TRBJ2-5; 7 positions agree with TRBD2. The TCR originated in a female donor with papillary thyroid cancer or a benign thyroid nodule (not recorded which). Some clones in this sample may be carry-over from other donors' samples. Input material: tumor tissue. CDR3 amino acids: CASIGNVAGQETQYF. The CDR3 bases are TGTGCCAGCATTGGTAATGTAGCGGGCCAAGAGACCCAGTACTTC.